This T cell receptor (beta chain) was obtained from a study of cytomegalovirus exposure and HLA in healthy donors. Amplification used 60 Vbeta primers and 13 Jbeta primers. Assay used: immunoSEQ multiplex PCR; TCRdb lists only in-frame clones, some missing. The sample has about 200,000 clones; more than 75% are singletons. This CDR3 has 15 amino acids. Trimming took off 0 bases at V and 1 base at J, with 8 bases between the two ends. In germline, CDR1 is LNHNV, CDR2 YYDKDF (reference sequence). This receptor was identified in a woman aged 30 to 39 in good health and CMV-seropositive. Material: PBMCs. The chain combines TRBV15 with TRBJ2-3; D gene uncertain. The CDR3 region has the DNA TGTGCCACCAGCAGAGATTTTGCGCGCACAGATACGCAGTATTTT. Translating it yields CATSRDFARTDTQYF.